This paragraph covers one T cell receptor (beta chain) sequence. There is no known antigen for this receptor. The sample holds no much larger clone one base away, and base qualities are not on file. Samples from volunteer blood donors who had recovered from COVID-19 were contributed by a second Seattle source. Collaborating institutions collected whole blood in K2EDTA tubes following their own protocols. For TCRbeta analysis, collaborators shipped samples in one of three forms: frozen whole blood, isolated PBMCs, or DNA extracted from either of those sample types. V drops 2 bases and J drops 4 bases, leaving 14 bases in between. From cysteine to phenylalanine, the CDR3 is 15 amino acids long. This entry keeps only the CDR3 DNA: 45 bases, framed from base 1. Based on the germline V gene, the CDR1 and CDR2 sequences are MNHEY and SVGAGI. The source of the sample is a study of blood T cell repertoires in COVID-19 (dated by TCRdb to 2018 to 2020). Study-level background: The collaborator samples originated in the United States, Italy and Spain and spanned the acute and convalescent phases of COVID-19. The sample metadata nearly always contained a de-identified subject ID, COVID-19 status, age in years and sex. Where available, HLA class I and class II types were obtained from metadata supplied by the sample provider rather than from assay-based typing. Deeply sampled blood TCRbeta repertoires from subjects exposed to, actively infected with, or recovered from COVID-19 were included in the dataset. The samples were drawn from the first 160 participants of the ongoing ImmuneRACE study and from 950 to 1,500 subjects provided by 6 global collaborators. A freely available public database, intended as a resource for researchers studying the immune response to SARS-CoV-2, is where the repertoires were released. The material from the prospective study consisted of cDNA or gDNA derived from T cells, B-cell-depleted T cells, or PBMCs. What the work shows at the level of the full study, not this receptor alone: How much clinical and demographic metadata was included differed by source and by participant, and the metadata was provided uncurated.

TCRbeta CDR3 regions were amplified from genomic DNA using the immunoSEQ Assay, a bias-controlled multiplex PCR. The original pipeline was this. Nucleated cell counts per sample were estimated from amplification of reference gene primers within the assay. To quantify the absolute abundance of each unique TCRbeta CDR3 rearrangement, sequence reads were collapsed and filtered. For each sample, productive Simpson clonality was calculated as the square root of Simpson's diversity index over productive rearrangements. In TCRdb, the immuneACCESS table is reduced to in-frame sequences with V and J assigned. These tables do not hold every clone; where another copy was compared, an unresolved V gene accounts for under half, and the others remain unexplained. V, J and clone size are taken as reported in that table, and D and trimming were inferred from the DNA itself. Across this sample there are about 250,000 clones, with about 89% seen only once. The ten largest clones represent around 1.5% of the sample.

The clonotype originates from a woman aged 55-69 years who had recovered from COVID-19. The chain joins TRBV6-5 to TRBJ1-2; the D region possibly corresponds to TRBD1 (5 bases align). The sequenced material came from peripheral blood. The CDR3 in this case is CASSYGRAPSYGYTF. The DNA reads as follows: TGTGCCAGCAGTTACGGCAGGGCGCCTTCCTATGGCTACACCTTC.